Listed here are 14 T cell receptor beta chains from one sample, sequenced in a study of blood T cells in healthy people across ages (dated by TCRdb to 2015 to 2017). Receptor libraries were prepared by 5' RACE. TCRdb lists the instrument as Illumina HiSeq 2500. A second PCR of roughly 6 to 12 cycles was run with a J-beta primer mix and a sample-barcoded 5' primer. The public reads were reanalyzed by TCRdb: fastp trimming at Q25, MiXCR alignment, in-frame beta chains only. Entries are consolidated by CDR3 protein sequence, retaining the most common genes and DNA. Counted in this sample were about 2 million distinct CDR3 sequences; roughly 49% of them appeared once. The ten largest clones represent less than 2.5% of the sample. Sequenced input: blood. These TCRs come from a woman in her 40s in good health.

This clonotype was counted between two and nine times. The chain combines TRBV7-2 with TRBJ1-5; D remains ambiguous. The ends were cut back, 4 bases at V and 1 base at J, with 8 bases in the middle. The CDR3 runs 14 residues. Germline CDR1 reads SGHTA; CDR2 reads FQGNSA. In DNA form, the CDR3 reads TGTGCCAGCAGCTCCTTAGGAAGCAATCAGCCCCAGCATTTT. Translating it yields CASSSLGSNQPQHF. Together with reference TRBV7-2 and TRBJ1-5, the CDR3 gives the full variable domain: GAGVSQSPSNKVTEKGKDVELRCDPISGHTALYWYRQSLGQGLEFLIYFQGNSAPDKSGLPSDRFSAERTGGSVSTLTIQRTQQEDSAVYLCASSSLGSNQPQHFGDGTRLSIL.

This clonotype was counted between two and nine times. The rearrangement uses TRBV6-2 or TRBV6-3 and TRBJ2-6, with a weak D call TRBD2 (5 bases). CDR1 and CDR2 from the germline V gene are MNHEY and SVGEGT. CDR3 length: 15 amino acids. The germline V and J ends were trimmed by 5 bases and 2 bases, with 10 bases remaining between them. CDR3 sequence (DNA): TGTGCCAGCAGTCGTCCCGGGGCTGGGGCCAACGTCCTGACTTTC. Encoded protein: CASSRPGAGANVLTF.

The chain employs TRBV27 and TRBJ2-1; D is uncertain. CDR1 and CDR2 (germline): MNHEY, SMNVEV (reference sequence). Trimming removed 6 bases at V and 4 bases at J, with 4 bases between. CDR3 length equals 11 residues. This CDR3 reads CASRIYNEQFF. The CDR3 DNA follows: TGTGCCAGCAGGATATACAATGAGCAGTTCTTC.

V and J are TRBV24-1 and TRBJ2-1, with D tentatively TRBD1 or TRBD2 (5 bases each). V was shortened by 7 bases and J by 7 bases, with 7 bases between the two germline ends. Germline CDR1 reads KGHDR; CDR2 reads SFDVKD. This CDR3 has 11 amino acids. CDR3 nucleotides: TGTGCCACCAGGGGACGAAATGAGCAGTTCTTC. Amino acid sequence: CATRGRNEQFF.

V usage is TRBV6-1 and J usage is TRBJ1-2; D gene uncertain. The CDR3 has 13 amino acids. Germline values: CDR1 MNHNS, CDR2 SASEGT. The V end was cut by 1 base, the J end by 8 bases, with 11 bases between. Written as DNA, the CDR3 is TGTGCCAGCAGTGAAGGGCTCGAGAGAGGCTACACCTTC. It translates to CASSEGLERGYTF.

V and J are TRBV6-2 or TRBV6-3 and TRBJ2-6, with D possibly TRBD2 on 5 matching bases. V was clipped by 6 bases and J by 4 bases, with 13 bases between them. Germline V gene sequence: CDR1 MNHEY, CDR2 SVGEGT. CDR3 length: 15 residues. CDR3: CASRHPSGGANVLTF. In DNA form, the CDR3 reads TGTGCCAGCAGACATCCTTCGGGAGGGGCCAACGTCCTGACTTTC.

The CDR3 spells CASSIRQISGSYNEQFF. CDR3 in DNA: TGTGCCAGCAGCATCCGACAGATCTCAGGCTCCTACAATGAGCAGTTCTTC. The genes are TRBV9 and TRBJ2-1; weak D call: TRBD1 (5 bases). The CDR3 covers 17 residues. The germline V gene has CDR1 SGDLS and CDR2 YYNGEE. Deletions cut 4 bases from V and 0 bases from J, with 17 bases between.

This clonotype was seen only a few times. V gene TRBV18 combines with J gene TRBJ2-4, with D hard to call. The J call may be in error: the DNA end matches TRBJ2-7 better. The CDR3 consists of 13 residues. Germline V lookup: CDR1 KGHSH, CDR2 LQKENI. The CDR3 here is CASSPDGTHEQYF. The CDR3 coding sequence is TGTGCCAGCTCACCCGATGGCACCCACGAGCAGTACTTC.

This chain joins TRBV20-1 and TRBJ2-4; D gene uncertain. The J call may be wrong; the DNA end is better matched by TRBJ2-7. Germline V lookup: CDR1 DFQATT, CDR2 SNEGSKA (reference sequence). The CDR3 covers 12 residues. The DNA for the CDR3 is TGCAGTGCTACGGGCAGTGCATACGAGCAGTACTTC. This sequence encodes CSATGSAYEQYF.

The chain uses TRBV5-1 and TRBJ2-5; 9 bases agree with TRBD2. The J call may be incorrect, as the DNA end agrees better with TRBJ2-7. This CDR3 contains 18 residues. Germline V CDR1 and CDR2: SGHRS, YFSETQ. The chain's CDR3 is CASSLAAATSGLPYEQYF. CDR3 bases: TGCGCCAGCAGCCTGGCCGCGGCCACTAGCGGGCTGCCCTACGAGCAGTACTTC.

The table lists this clonotype with many counts. The chain joins TRBV15 to TRBJ2-5, with 7 bases lining up with TRBD1. The CDR3 has 14 amino acids. Germline values: CDR1 LNHNV, CDR2 YYDKDF (reference sequence). V dropped 1 base and J dropped 3; count of bases not matched to a gene: 2. CDR3 protein: CATSRAGQEETQYF. Here the CDR3 DNA reads TGTGCCACCAGCAGAGCTGGACAGGAAGAGACCCAGTACTTC.

The CDR3 loop reads CASSETITDEQFF. Here the CDR3 DNA reads TGTGCCAGCAGTGAGACTATCACCGATGAGCAGTTCTTC. The chain is built from TRBV6-4 and TRBJ2-1; a possible D gene is TRBD2 (5 bases). The V end lost 3 bases, the J end lost 8 bases, and 11 bases lay between the germline ends. From germline, CDR1 is MRHNA and CDR2 SNTAGT. CDR3 size: 13 residues.

This clonotype was detected only a few times. The V call is TRBV3-1, the J call TRBJ2-5; 7 nucleotides agree with TRBD2. This CDR3 is 14 amino acids long. J lost 3 bases, V lost 8 bases, and 9 bases had no gene match. The V gene's germline CDR1 is LGHDT and CDR2 YNNKEL (reference sequence). CDR3 sequence: CASSTLGGEETQYF. The CDR3 DNA reads TGTGCCAGCTCCACCCTGGGGGGGGAAGAGACCCAGTACTTC.

The J gene is TRBJ2-7, the V gene TRBV12-3 or TRBV12-4, with 8 bases identical to TRBD2. J gave up 9 bases and V 7 bases, and 11 bases lay outside the gene matches. This CDR3 is built from 13 residues. The CDR3: CASTSPVRGGQYF. CDR3 in DNA: TGTGCCAGCACTTCCCCCGTACGGGGGGGGCAGTACTTC.